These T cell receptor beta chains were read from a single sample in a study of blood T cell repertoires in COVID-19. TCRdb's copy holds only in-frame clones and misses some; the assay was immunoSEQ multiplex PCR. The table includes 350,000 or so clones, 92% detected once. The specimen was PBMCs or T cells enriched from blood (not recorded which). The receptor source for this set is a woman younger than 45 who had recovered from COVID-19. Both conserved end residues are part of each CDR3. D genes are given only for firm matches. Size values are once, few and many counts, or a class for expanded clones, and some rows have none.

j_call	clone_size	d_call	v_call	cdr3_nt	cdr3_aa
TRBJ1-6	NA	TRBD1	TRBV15	TGTGCCACCAGCGTAGACAGGGGGCTTTCACCCCTCCACTTT	CATSVDRGLSPLHF
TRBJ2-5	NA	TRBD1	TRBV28	TGTGCCAGCAGTGCGGCCGGGACAGGGGGACAGACCCAGTACTTC	CASSAAGTGGQTQYF
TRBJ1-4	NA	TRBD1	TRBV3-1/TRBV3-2	TGTGCCAGCAGCCAAGGGGGACAGGGCCGGGAAAAACTGTTTTTT	CASSQGGQGREKLFF
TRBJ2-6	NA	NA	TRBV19	TGTGCCAGTAGTCCCTCGGGGGTCGCGGGGGCCAACGTCCTGACTTTC	CASSPSGVAGANVLTF
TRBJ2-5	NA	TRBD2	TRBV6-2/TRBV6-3	TGTGCCAGCAGTTACTCCCCGGGACTAGCGGGGCAAGAGACCCAGTACTTC	CASSYSPGLAGQETQYF
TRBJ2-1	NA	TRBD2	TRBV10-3	TGTGCCATCAATTCGGGCGGGGGTCACCCCAATGAGCAGTTCTTC	CAINSGGGHPNEQFF
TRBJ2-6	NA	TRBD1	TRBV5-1	TGCGCCAGCCGACCCGGGACAGGGGTTAAGGGAGCCAACGTCCTGACTTTC	CASRPGTGVKGANVLTF
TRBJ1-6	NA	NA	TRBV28	TGTGCCAGCAGTTTCAAGGGACAAAGCTCCTATAATTCACCCCTCCACTTT	CASSFKGQSSYNSPLHF
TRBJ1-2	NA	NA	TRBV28	TGTGCCAGCAGCTCACTAAATAACTATGGCTACACCTTC	CASSSLNNYGYTF
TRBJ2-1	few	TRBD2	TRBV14	TGTGCCAGCAGCCAAAAGCCCAAACCAGGACTAGGGGTCGAGCAGTTCTTC	CASSQKPKPGLGVEQFF
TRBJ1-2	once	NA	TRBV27	TGTGCCAGCAGTTTCGCCCTCGGGGTACGTCGGCGGTATGGCTACACCTTC	CASSFALGVRRRYGYTF
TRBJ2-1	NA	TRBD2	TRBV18	TGTGCCAGCTCACCAGGACTAGCAGCTTACAATGAGCAGTTCTTC	CASSPGLAAYNEQFF
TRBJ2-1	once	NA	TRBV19	TGTGCCAGTAGTATTGGCCTCGAGCGGACCTCCTACAATGAGCAGTTCTTC	CASSIGLERTSYNEQFF